The 7 T cell receptor beta chains given below trace back to one sample, sequenced in a study of blood T cell repertoires in COVID-19. Some clones are missing from TCRdb's copy, which holds only in-frame ones; the method was immunoSEQ multiplex PCR. The table records some 200,000 clones, roughly 87% of them present only once. The sequenced sample was peripheral blood. The receptor set was obtained from a man aged 55 to 70 with active or convalescent COVID-19.

In nucleotides, the CDR3 is TGCGCCAGCAGCCACCCGGGACAGGGGGCGGATGGCTACACCTTC. Its translation: CASSHPGQGADGYTF. The chain couples TRBV5-1 to TRBJ1-2, with 12 nucleotides matching TRBD1. Per germline, CDR1 SGHRS and CDR2 YFSETQ. CDR3 length equals 15 residues. V lost 4 bases, J lost 6 bases, and 7 bases stayed unmatched.

The rearrangement joins TRBV7-9 to TRBJ1-3, with 11 bases matching TRBD1. Trimming at V came to 5 bases and at J to 0 bases, leaving 3 bases not matched to a gene. Germline-derived CDR1 and CDR2 are SEHNR and FQNEAQ (reference sequence). The CDR3 runs to 16 residues. The CDR3 loop reads CASSVGTGGSGNTIYF. The CDR3 coding sequence is TGTGCCAGCAGCGTTGGGACAGGGGGCTCTGGAAACACCATATATTTT.

The chain carries TRBV12-3 or TRBV12-4 and TRBJ2-5; D is perhaps TRBD2 (6 bases). V was shortened by 7 bases and J by 5 bases, with 14 bases between the two germline ends. The CDR3 extends over 13 amino acids. The CDR3 here is CASKEGLRETQYF. The CDR3 nucleotides are TGTGCCAGCAAGGAGGGACTTCGGGAGACCCAGTACTTC.

The genes are TRBV20-1 and TRBJ2-7; possible D gene TRBD2, 5 bases. Germline CDR1 reads DFQATT; CDR2 reads SNEGSKA (reference sequence). V was shortened by 1 base and J by 5 bases, with 6 bases between the two germline ends. The CDR3 is 11 amino acids. The CDR3 protein is CSARGGNEQYF. DNA for the CDR3: TGCAGTGCTAGAGGAGGGAACGAGCAGTACTTC.

This clone has just a few counts. Here the CDR3 reads CASSLDGQVTEAFF. CDR3 bases: TGCGCCAGCAGCTTGGACGGTCAGGTCACTGAAGCTTTCTTT. The chain is built from TRBV5-1 and TRBJ1-1; no clear D. This CDR3 is built from 14 residues. The ends were cut back, 0 bases at V and 4 bases at J, with 10 bases in the middle. Germline values: CDR1 SGHRS, CDR2 YFSETQ.

The V and J genes are TRBV15 and TRBJ2-3; 7 nucleotides line up with TRBD2. This CDR3 is built from 16 residues. The germline V gene encodes CDR1 LNHNV and CDR2 YYDKDF (reference sequence). Trimming took 0 bases from V and 0 from J; bases not matched to a gene: 3. The DNA of the CDR3 is TGTGCCACCAGCAGAGACCCGGGGGGAAGCACAGATACGCAGTATTTT. Encoded protein: CATSRDPGGSTDTQYF.

The chain couples TRBV2 to TRBJ2-3, with 10 bases fitting TRBD2. The CDR3 is made up of 14 amino acids. The trim removed 8 bases at V and 6 bases at J, leaving 8 bases unmatched. Germline assignment: CDR1 SNHLY and CDR2 FYNNEI. CDR3 DNA sequence: TGTGCCAGCCACGGGCTAGCGGGGGTCGATACGCAGTATTTT. Translated: CASHGLAGVDTQYF. The full variable domain, completed using reference TRBV2 and TRBJ2-3, is EPEVTQTPSHQVTQMGQEVILRCVPISNHLYFYWYRQILGQKVEFLVSFYNNEISEKSEIFDDQFSVERPDGSNFTLKIRSTKLEDSAMYFCASHGLAGVDTQYFGPGTRLTVL.